This TCR beta chain is drawn from a study of blood T cells in healthy people across ages. Whole-study results and caveats: Older individuals had lower TCR beta diversity per million T cells (the decline was roughly linear). Versus aged donors, long-lived donors had higher diversity and more naive CD4+ cells. Expanded clonotype changes were possibly confounded by unknown donor CMV status.

On this clonotype: Its antigen is undetermined.

It was with a sample-barcoded 5' primer and a J-beta primer mix that a second PCR of roughly 7 to 12 cycles was run. Each sample provided no less than 3 million CDR3-containing paired-end reads. MiXCR, applied by TCRdb to the 5' RACE reads, yields one record per CDR3 protein. The sample has about 650,000 distinct CDR3 sequences, 52% seen once. The sample consisted of blood. This sequence was found in a woman aged 80 or older in good health.

In DNA form, the CDR3 reads TGTGCCATCAGTGCTCCGGGACAGCGGATCTCTGGGGCCAACGTCCTGACTTTC. Its translation: CAISAPGQRISGANVLTF. This chain joins TRBV10-3 and TRBJ2-6; TRBD1 matches 7 bases. The CDR3 covers 18 residues. Germline CDR1 and CDR2: ENHRY and SYGVKD. With 4 bases clipped from V and 0 bases from J, the junction kept 9 bases outside the gene matches.